This is a list of T cell receptor beta chains from one sample in a study of blood T cells in healthy people across ages. MiXCR, run by TCRdb on the 5' RACE reads, gives a single entry per CDR3 protein. This sample carries 650,000 to 800,000 distinct CDR3 sequences, 45% to 60% of them seen once, and the ten largest clones take around an eighth. The source material was blood. Every receptor here comes from a woman of 80 years or more in good health. CDR3s leave out the opening cysteine and the closing phenylalanine or tryptophan. Fields, in order: CDR3 protein, clone size, V gene, CDR3 length, J gene. Clone sizes are given selectively: once, few, many, or a class where the clone is expanded.

CDR3 protein: ASSQDGGGGARNEQF
clone size: many
V gene: TRBV4-2
CDR3 length: 15
J gene: TRBJ2-1

CDR3 protein: ASSRGGGAYDTDTQY
clone size: NA
V gene: TRBV4-2
CDR3 length: 15
J gene: TRBJ2-3

CDR3 protein: ASILSGSSYNEQY
clone size: few
V gene: TRBV6-6
CDR3 length: 13
J gene: TRBJ2-7

CDR3 protein: SARTSSTDTQY
clone size: many
V gene: TRBV20-1
CDR3 length: 11
J gene: TRBJ2-3

CDR3 protein: ASSLIRTNSAKNIQY
clone size: NA
V gene: TRBV11-1
CDR3 length: 15
J gene: TRBJ2-4

CDR3 protein: ASSPGTGPTHGYT
clone size: NA
V gene: TRBV12-3/TRBV12-4
CDR3 length: 13
J gene: TRBJ1-2

CDR3 protein: ASSRLPAGVAEQY
clone size: many
V gene: TRBV12-3/TRBV12-4
CDR3 length: 13
J gene: TRBJ2-7

CDR3 protein: ASSDYTQY
clone size: many
V gene: TRBV2
CDR3 length: 8
J gene: TRBJ2-3

CDR3 protein: ASSQDFRSPGLAGGHRSYEQY
clone size: NA
V gene: TRBV4-1
CDR3 length: 21
J gene: TRBJ2-7

CDR3 protein: ASSLATGPMEEKLF
clone size: NA
V gene: TRBV12-3/TRBV12-4
CDR3 length: 14
J gene: TRBJ1-4

CDR3 protein: ASSVWGQGYEQY
clone size: NA
V gene: TRBV27
CDR3 length: 12
J gene: NA

CDR3 protein: ASSSGTGYFANEKLF
clone size: NA
V gene: TRBV18
CDR3 length: 15
J gene: TRBJ1-4

CDR3 protein: ASSLDLAGLLLAGANVLT
clone size: NA
V gene: TRBV11-2
CDR3 length: 18
J gene: TRBJ2-6

CDR3 protein: ASSFGGSGTSAYNEQF
clone size: many
V gene: TRBV5-1
CDR3 length: 16
J gene: TRBJ2-1

CDR3 protein: ASSQIETQY
clone size: NA
V gene: TRBV25-1
CDR3 length: 9
J gene: NA

CDR3 protein: SAWDTNTEAF
clone size: NA
V gene: TRBV20-1
CDR3 length: 10
J gene: TRBJ1-1

CDR3 protein: ASSRQGPFTDTQY
clone size: NA
V gene: TRBV5-1
CDR3 length: 13
J gene: TRBJ2-3

CDR3 protein: ASSQGDGQGIEATNEKLF
clone size: NA
V gene: TRBV4-1
CDR3 length: 18
J gene: TRBJ1-4

CDR3 protein: ASSLFSGGTQETQY
clone size: NA
V gene: TRBV5-6
CDR3 length: 14
J gene: TRBJ2-5

CDR3 protein: SVLGNTEAF
clone size: few
V gene: TRBV29-1
CDR3 length: 9
J gene: TRBJ1-1

CDR3 protein: ASSGFHTDTQY
clone size: few
V gene: TRBV27
CDR3 length: 11
J gene: TRBJ2-3

CDR3 protein: ASRLAEGSYEQY
clone size: NA
V gene: TRBV19
CDR3 length: 12
J gene: TRBJ2-7

CDR3 protein: SVAGTSGRANYEQY
clone size: many
V gene: TRBV29-1
CDR3 length: 14
J gene: TRBJ2-7

CDR3 protein: ASSQNRETQY
clone size: many
V gene: TRBV18
CDR3 length: 10
J gene: TRBJ2-5

CDR3 protein: ASSLVRGNNSPLH
clone size: few
V gene: TRBV7-9
CDR3 length: 13
J gene: TRBJ1-6

CDR3 protein: SLLRPGQETQF
clone size: NA
V gene: TRBV29-1
CDR3 length: 11
J gene: NA

CDR3 protein: ASRWGPYGYT
clone size: NA
V gene: TRBV5-6
CDR3 length: 10
J gene: TRBJ1-2

CDR3 protein: ASSIEFGDRRHAQY
clone size: NA
V gene: TRBV19
CDR3 length: 14
J gene: TRBJ2-3

CDR3 protein: AISEQARAYEQY
clone size: NA
V gene: TRBV10-3
CDR3 length: 12
J gene: TRBJ2-7

CDR3 protein: ASNKAETQY
clone size: NA
V gene: TRBV7-2
CDR3 length: 9
J gene: TRBJ2-5

CDR3 protein: SASILGQAFGETQY
clone size: few
V gene: TRBV20-1
CDR3 length: 14
J gene: TRBJ2-5

CDR3 protein: ASSQGWETSSYEQY
clone size: few
V gene: TRBV4-3
CDR3 length: 14
J gene: TRBJ2-7

CDR3 protein: ASSARVEGNQPQH
clone size: few
V gene: TRBV2
CDR3 length: 13
J gene: TRBJ1-5

CDR3 protein: ASSKGGRQGTGDIQY
clone size: NA
V gene: TRBV21-1
CDR3 length: 15
J gene: TRBJ2-4

CDR3 protein: ASSGADKEQF
clone size: NA
V gene: TRBV7-3
CDR3 length: 10
J gene: TRBJ2-1

CDR3 protein: ASSLGGGEGYT
clone size: NA
V gene: TRBV7-2
CDR3 length: 11
J gene: TRBJ1-2

CDR3 protein: SASSGADSGNTIY
clone size: NA
V gene: TRBV20-1
CDR3 length: 13
J gene: TRBJ1-3

CDR3 protein: AISGRGGNEQY
clone size: few
V gene: TRBV6-1
CDR3 length: 11
J gene: NA

CDR3 protein: ASSSLLLSRAGGRDEQY
clone size: NA
V gene: TRBV12-3/TRBV12-4
CDR3 length: 17
J gene: TRBJ2-7

CDR3 protein: ASSRGEGNEKLF
clone size: few
V gene: TRBV5-6
CDR3 length: 12
J gene: TRBJ1-4

CDR3 protein: ASSSGTSGSYNEQF
clone size: many
V gene: TRBV7-3
CDR3 length: 14
J gene: TRBJ2-1

CDR3 protein: ASSQGPGLRGNT
clone size: NA
V gene: TRBV3-1
CDR3 length: 12
J gene: TRBJ1-2

CDR3 protein: ARVTSGGPTRETQY
clone size: NA
V gene: TRBV6-4
CDR3 length: 14
J gene: TRBJ2-5

CDR3 protein: ASRRTLGTDTQY
clone size: many
V gene: TRBV5-1
CDR3 length: 12
J gene: TRBJ2-3

CDR3 protein: SVGQEMNTEAF
clone size: NA
V gene: TRBV29-1
CDR3 length: 11
J gene: TRBJ1-1

CDR3 protein: ASSHGQGPYNEQF
clone size: few
V gene: TRBV4-2
CDR3 length: 13
J gene: TRBJ2-1

CDR3 protein: ASSYSWGNSPLH
clone size: NA
V gene: TRBV6-5
CDR3 length: 12
J gene: TRBJ1-6

CDR3 protein: AIREVGGYEQY
clone size: once
V gene: TRBV10-3
CDR3 length: 11
J gene: TRBJ2-7

CDR3 protein: ASSPGRATDIQY
clone size: NA
V gene: TRBV6-6
CDR3 length: 12
J gene: TRBJ2-4

CDR3 protein: ASSGTSGYYDQY
clone size: NA
V gene: TRBV2
CDR3 length: 12
J gene: TRBJ2-5

CDR3 protein: ASSFPAQETQY
clone size: once
V gene: TRBV7-2
CDR3 length: 11
J gene: TRBJ2-5

CDR3 protein: ASSQLGLAGGQSQQY
clone size: NA
V gene: TRBV7-2
CDR3 length: 15
J gene: TRBJ2-7

CDR3 protein: ASRGTGGGYEQY
clone size: NA
V gene: TRBV25-1
CDR3 length: 12
J gene: TRBJ2-7

CDR3 protein: ASSPGVAGLTDTQY
clone size: many
V gene: TRBV7-2
CDR3 length: 14
J gene: TRBJ2-3

CDR3 protein: ASSRGALKEAF
clone size: many
V gene: TRBV19
CDR3 length: 11
J gene: TRBJ1-1

CDR3 protein: ASGRTSETDTQY
clone size: many
V gene: TRBV12-5
CDR3 length: 12
J gene: TRBJ2-3